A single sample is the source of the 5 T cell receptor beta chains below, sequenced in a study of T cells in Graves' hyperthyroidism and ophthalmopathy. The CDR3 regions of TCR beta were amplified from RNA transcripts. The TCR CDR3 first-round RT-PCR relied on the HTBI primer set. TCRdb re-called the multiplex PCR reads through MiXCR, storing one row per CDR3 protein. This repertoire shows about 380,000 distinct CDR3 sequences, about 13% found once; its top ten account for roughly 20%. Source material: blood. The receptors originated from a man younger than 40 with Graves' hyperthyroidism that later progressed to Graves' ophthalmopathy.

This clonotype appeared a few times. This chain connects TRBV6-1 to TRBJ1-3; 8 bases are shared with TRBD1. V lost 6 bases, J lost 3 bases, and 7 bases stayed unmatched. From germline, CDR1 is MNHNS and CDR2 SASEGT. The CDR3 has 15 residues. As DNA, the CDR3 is TGTGCCAGCAGCGACAGGGGAAGGGTTGGAAACACCATATATTTT. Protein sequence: CASSDRGRVGNTIYF.

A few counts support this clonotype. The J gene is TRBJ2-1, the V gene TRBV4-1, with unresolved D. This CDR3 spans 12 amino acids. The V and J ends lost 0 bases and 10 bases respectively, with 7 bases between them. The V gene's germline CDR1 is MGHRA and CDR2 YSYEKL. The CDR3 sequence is CASSQDRTEQFF. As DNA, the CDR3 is TGCGCCAGCAGCCAAGATCGTACGGAGCAGTTCTTC.

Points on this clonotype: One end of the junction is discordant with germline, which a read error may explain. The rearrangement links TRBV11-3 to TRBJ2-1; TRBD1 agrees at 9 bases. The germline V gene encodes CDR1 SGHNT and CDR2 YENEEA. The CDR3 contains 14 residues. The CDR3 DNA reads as TGTGCCTGCAGCTTACAGGGGGCAGGGGATGAGCAGTTCTTC. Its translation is CACSLQGAGDEQFF.

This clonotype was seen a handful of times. CDR3 sequence (DNA): TGTGCCAGCAGTGACGAGGGGGGGGCCCGCCAGTGGGATACGCAGTATTTT. This encodes CASSDEGGARQWDTQYF. V usage is TRBV6-4 and J usage is TRBJ2-3; tentatively, D is TRBD2 (7 bases). Germline assignment: CDR1 MRHNA and CDR2 SNTAGT. V was trimmed by 2 bases and J by 6 bases, leaving 21 bases between them. The CDR3 totals 17 residues.

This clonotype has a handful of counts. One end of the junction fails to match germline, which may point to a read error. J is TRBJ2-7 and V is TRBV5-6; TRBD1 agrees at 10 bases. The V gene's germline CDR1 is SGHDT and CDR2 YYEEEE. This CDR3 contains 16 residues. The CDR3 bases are TGTGCCAGCAGCTTTACCTTGGGACAGGGGTCCTCCGAGCAGTACTTC. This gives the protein CASSFTLGQGSSEQYF.